This paragraph covers one T cell receptor (beta chain) sequence. The sample comes from a study of cytomegalovirus exposure and HLA in healthy donors. The PCR was carried out with 60 Vbeta primers and 13 Jbeta primers. Measured with immunoSEQ multiplex PCR; TCRdb has only the in-frame clones, and not every one. The sample has approximately 190,000 clones; approximately 81% are singletons. The length of the CDR3 is 15 residues. The germline gives CDR1 SNHLY, CDR2 FYNNEI. V was cut by 4 bases and J by 7 bases, with 14 bases left in between. This sequence was found in a man in his forties or fifties in good health and CMV-seronegative. Input material: PBMCs. V and J are TRBV2 and TRBJ1-6, with D tentatively TRBD1 (6 bases). Here the CDR3 reads CASSGVGAHNSPLHF. The CDR3 nucleotides are TGTGCCAGCAGTGGAGTGGGGGCTCACAATTCACCCCTCCACTTT.